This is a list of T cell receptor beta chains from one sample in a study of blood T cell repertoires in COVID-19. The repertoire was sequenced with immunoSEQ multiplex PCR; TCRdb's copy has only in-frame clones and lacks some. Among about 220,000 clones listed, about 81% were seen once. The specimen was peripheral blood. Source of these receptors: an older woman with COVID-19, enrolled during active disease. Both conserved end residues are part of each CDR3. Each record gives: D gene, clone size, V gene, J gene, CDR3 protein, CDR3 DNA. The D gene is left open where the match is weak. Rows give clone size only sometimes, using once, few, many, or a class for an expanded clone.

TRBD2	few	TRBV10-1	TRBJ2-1	CASSPSGASYNEQFF	TGCGCCAGCAGCCCTAGCGGGGCCTCCTACAATGAGCAGTTCTTC
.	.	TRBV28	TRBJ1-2	CAARIPGSGPYGYTF	TGTGCCGCCCGAATTCCGGGGTCAGGTCCCTATGGCTACACCTTC
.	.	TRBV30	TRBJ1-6	CARRTDYNSPLHF	TGTGCTCGGAGAACGGACTATAATTCACCCCTCCACTTT
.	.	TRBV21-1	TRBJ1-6	CASSHRGYNSPLHF	TGTGCCAGCAGCCACAGGGGATATAATTCACCCCTCCACTTT
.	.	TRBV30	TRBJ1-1	CAWSRQSNTEAFF	TGTGCCTGGAGTCGACAGTCGAACACTGAAGCTTTCTTT
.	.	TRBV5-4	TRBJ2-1	CASSLIGGAYSFF	TGTGCCAGCAGCTTGATTGGGGGGGCCTATTCGTTCTTC
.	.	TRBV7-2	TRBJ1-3	CASSQSDSSGNTIYF	TGTGCCAGCAGCCAATCGGACAGCTCTGGAAACACCATATATTTT
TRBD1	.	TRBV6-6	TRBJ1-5	CASSSGTGVFPPQHF	TGTGCCAGCAGTTCCGGGACAGGGGTTTTTCCGCCCCAGCATTTT
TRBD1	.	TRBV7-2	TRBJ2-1	CASSSGQVGTGEQFF	TGTGCCAGCAGCTCTGGACAGGTCGGGACCGGTGAGCAGTTCTTC
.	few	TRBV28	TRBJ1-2	CASSPPSGVRSGYTF	TGTGCCAGCAGTCCCCCCTCAGGGGTTCGGAGTGGCTACACCTTC
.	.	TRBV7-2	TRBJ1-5	CASSKNRVWPQHF	TGTGCCAGCAGTAAAAACAGGGTTTGGCCCCAGCATTTT
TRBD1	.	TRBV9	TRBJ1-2	CASSPRDRDPGYTF	TGTGCCAGCAGCCCCCGGGACAGGGATCCTGGCTACACCTTC
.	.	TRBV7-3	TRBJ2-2	CASSLATFTGELFF	TGTGCCAGCAGCTTAGCTACTTTCACCGGGGAGCTGTTTTTT
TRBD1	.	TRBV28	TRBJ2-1	CASSSPDRAINEQFF	TGTGCCAGCAGCTCTCCGGACAGGGCCATCAATGAGCAGTTCTTC
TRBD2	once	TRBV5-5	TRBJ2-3	CASSVSGRASDTQYF	TGTGCCAGCAGCGTTAGCGGGAGGGCATCTGATACGCAGTATTTT
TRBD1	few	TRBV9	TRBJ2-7	CASSVTGGSYEQYF	TGTGCCAGCAGCGTTACAGGGGGCTCCTACGAGCAGTACTTC
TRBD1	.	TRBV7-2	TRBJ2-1	CASSYDRDLRNEQFF	TGTGCCAGCAGCTACGACAGGGACCTACGGAATGAGCAGTTCTTC
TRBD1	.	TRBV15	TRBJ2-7	CATSRSPPGQGNEQYF	TGTGCCACCAGCAGAAGTCCACCGGGACAGGGGAACGAGCAGTACTTC
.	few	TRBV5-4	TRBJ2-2	CASSLTVTGELFF	TGTGCCAGCAGCTTGACGGTAACTGGGGAGCTGTTTTTT
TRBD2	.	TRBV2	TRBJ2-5	CASKGSGRAWETQYF	TGTGCCAGCAAGGGTAGCGGGAGGGCCTGGGAGACCCAGTACTTC
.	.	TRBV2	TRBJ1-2	CASIEGGYGYTF	TGTGCCAGCATTGAAGGAGGGTATGGCTACACCTTC
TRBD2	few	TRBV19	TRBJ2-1	CASRRLAGSSYNEQFF	TGTGCCAGTAGACGACTAGCGGGAAGCTCCTACAATGAGCAGTTCTTC
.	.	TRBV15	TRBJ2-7	CATSRGGGSYEQYF	TGTGCCACCAGCAGGGGTGGCGGTAGTTACGAGCAGTACTTC
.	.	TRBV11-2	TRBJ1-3	CASSVDSTSGNTIYF	TGTGCCAGCAGCGTTGACAGTACTTCTGGAAACACCATATATTTT
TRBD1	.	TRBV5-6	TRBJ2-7	CASSSGTGAYEQYF	TGTGCCAGCAGCTCCGGGACAGGGGCCTACGAGCAGTACTTC
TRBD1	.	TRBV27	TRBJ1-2	CASSTPDRAGGYTF	TGTGCCAGCAGTACGCCGGACAGGGCGGGGGGCTACACCTTC